The 18 T cell receptor beta chains below come from one sample, sequenced in a study of T cell repertoires in cytomegalovirus infection (dated by TCRdb to about 2019). Reads for this sample came from an Illumina HiSeq 1500. The public reads were reprocessed in TCRdb via fastp at Q25 and MiXCR, keeping in-frame beta chains. Rows are unified per CDR3 protein, each entry keeping the most common DNA and genes. The sample profile shows approximately 400,000 distinct CDR3 sequences; roughly 31% of them were found once. Roughly 15% of the sample is taken by the ten largest. The sample was PBMCs. The receptors come from a human donor in good health (CMV status not recorded). Some clones in this sample may be carry-over from other donors' samples.

The chain has TRBV4-2 and TRBJ2-7; maybe TRBD1 (5 bases). Germline values: CDR1 LGHNA, CDR2 YNFKEQ. With 0 bases removed from V and 0 bases from J, the gap between germline ends came to 9 bases. The CDR3 runs to 15 residues. The chain's CDR3 is CASSQDRGLSYEQYF. CDR3 DNA sequence: TGTGCCAGCAGCCAAGATAGGGGTCTCTCCTACGAGCAGTACTTC.

Only a few counts were recorded for this clonotype. J is TRBJ1-6 and V is TRBV2; TRBD1 is a possible D gene (5 bases). Germline V gene lookup returns CDR1 SNHLY and CDR2 FYNNEI. V was cut by 3 bases and J by 7 bases, with 13 bases left in between. The CDR3 length is 15 residues. The CDR3 loop is CASSEAGRTNSPLHF. In DNA form, the CDR3 reads TGTGCCAGCAGTGAGGCAGGGCGGACGAATTCACCCCTCCACTTT. The variable domain in full, completed from reference TRBV2 and TRBJ1-6, reads EPEVTQTPSHQVTQMGQEVILRCVPISNHLYFYWYRQILGQKVEFLVSFYNNEISEKSEIFDDQFSVERPDGSNFTLKIRSTKLEDSAMYFCASSEAGRTNSPLHFGNGTRLTVT.

Remarks on this clonotype: The CDR3 ends on some other residue instead of the conserved phenylalanine or tryptophan, so this is likely a read error. This chain connects TRBV5-4 to TRBJ2-1; D gene ambiguous. CDR3 length: 12 amino acids. The V end lost 1 base, the J end lost 7 bases, and 6 bases lay between the germline ends. Germline assignment: CDR1 SGHNT and CDR2 YYREEE (reference sequence). CDR3 region: CASSLFGNEQFC. The CDR3 nucleotides read TGTGCCAGCAGCTTGTTTGGGAATGAGCAGTTCTGC.

This chain links TRBV12-3 or TRBV12-4 with TRBJ1-5; D unclear. The CDR3 is 15 amino acids. The ends were cut back, 5 bases at V and 1 base at J, with 12 bases in the middle. The CDR3 loop reads CASSRVAMSNQPQHF. CDR3 DNA sequence: TGTGCCAGCAGTCGGGTCGCGATGAGCAATCAGCCCCAGCATTTT.

This clonotype was observed many times. The chain is built from TRBV6-1 and TRBJ1-2; D remains ambiguous. CDR3 length equals 15 residues. The V gene lost 3 bases and the J gene lost 7 bases, with 18 bases spanning the gap. Germline lookup yields CDR1 MNHNS and CDR2 SASEGT. Here the CDR3 reads CASSDRRRGVGGYTF. For the CDR3, the DNA is TGTGCCAGCAGTGACCGGAGGCGGGGTGTAGGTGGCTACACCTTC.

There are a few counts of this clonotype. The V call is TRBV28, the J call TRBJ1-1; D remains unclear. In germline, CDR1 is MDHEN, CDR2 SYDVKM. Trimming cost V 3 bases and J 11 bases, with 4 bases left between them. There are 9 residues in the CDR3. CDR3 loop: CASSFEAFF. CDR3 coding DNA: TGTGCCAGCAGTTTTGAGGCTTTCTTT.

This clonotype was counted only a few times. The chain employs TRBV19 and TRBJ1-1; 7 bases fit TRBD1. The junction had 11 bases not matched to a gene; V was cut back by 11 bases and J by 5 bases. Germline values: CDR1 LNHDA, CDR2 SQIVND (reference sequence). This CDR3 comprises 13 residues. CDR3 sequence (DNA): TGTGCCGTGGGGGTTACAGGGGATACTGAAGCTTTCTTT. Its translation: CAVGVTGDTEAFF.

The sample holds many counts of this clonotype. The CDR3 DNA reads as TGTGCCAGCAGTTACATGACAGGGAAAGGGGGCACTGAAGCTTTCTTT. This sequence encodes CASSYMTGKGGTEAFF. V and J are TRBV6-2 or TRBV6-3 and TRBJ1-1; 7 bases fit TRBD1. V was clipped by 2 bases and J by 4 bases; unmatched bases: 10. Germline CDR1 is MNHEY and CDR2 is SVGEGT. CDR3 size: 16 residues.

This clonotype was picked up many times. This chain joins TRBV7-9 and TRBJ2-5, with TRBD1 matching over 7 bases. Germline V gene data show CDR1 as SEHNR and CDR2 as FQNEAQ (reference sequence). The CDR3 sequence is 15 residues long. V was pared by 5 bases and J by 2 bases, with 8 bases of the junction left unmatched. The CDR3: CASSPRDSEQETQYF. The CDR3 nucleotides are TGTGCCAGCAGCCCCCGGGACAGCGAGCAAGAGACCCAGTACTTC.

This clonotype came up many times. V gene TRBV7-6 combines with J gene TRBJ1-4, with D perhaps matching TRBD1 (5 bases). Germline CDR1 and CDR2: SGHVS and FNYEAQ. The CDR3 totals 13 residues. Trimming removed 4 bases at V and 8 bases at J, with 11 bases between. This chain's CDR3 is CASSWDEEEKLFF. Written as DNA, the CDR3 is TGTGCCAGCAGCTGGGACGAAGAAGAAAAACTGTTTTTT. Using reference TRBV7-6 and TRBJ1-4 for the parts outside the CDR3, the full variable domain is GAGVSQSPRYKVTKRGQDVALRCDPISGHVSLYWYRQALGQGPEFLTYFNYEAQQDKSGLPNDRFSAERPEGSISTLTIQRTEQRDSAMYRCASSWDEEEKLFFGSGTQLSVL.

The chain joins TRBV2 to TRBJ1-5; tentative D call: TRBD1 (6 bases). The CDR3 covers 16 residues. From germline, CDR1 is SNHLY and CDR2 FYNNEI. The ends were cut back, 6 bases at V and 0 bases at J, with 15 bases in the middle. CDR3 in DNA: TGTGCCAGCAGCTCCCCCGGGACACGTAGCAATCAGCCCCAGCATTTT. Translated, it gives CASSSPGTRSNQPQHF.

The rearrangement uses TRBV2 and TRBJ1-2, with D possibly TRBD1 on 5 matching bases. Trimming removed 7 bases at V and 1 base at J, with 16 bases between. The germline gives CDR1 SNHLY, CDR2 FYNNEI. The CDR3 sequence is 15 residues long. The CDR3 sequence is CASTPEGNDNYGYTF. In DNA, the CDR3 is TGTGCCAGCACCCCAGAGGGGAATGATAACTATGGCTACACCTTC.

The CDR3 reads CASSLDQGLTEAFF. The CDR3 DNA reads as TGTGCCAGCAGCTTGGATCAGGGGTTGACTGAAGCTTTCTTT. This rearrangement joins TRBV5-4 to TRBJ1-1, with D tentatively TRBD1 (6 bases). The CDR3 has 14 amino acids. The germline gives CDR1 SGHNT, CDR2 YYREEE (reference sequence). The V end was cut by 0 bases, the J end by 5 bases, with 11 bases between.

This clonotype occurred a few times. The V and J genes are TRBV19 and TRBJ1-2; TRBD1 matches 7 bases. Looked up from germline, CDR1 is LNHDA and CDR2 is SQIVND (reference sequence). V was clipped by 6 bases and J by 8 bases; unmatched bases: 3. The CDR3 runs to 11 residues. CDR3 protein: CASRQTGGYTF. CDR3 nucleotide sequence: TGTGCCAGTAGGCAGACAGGGGGCTACACCTTC.

This clonotype is a singleton in its sample. A much larger clone lies a single base off, so this may be a read error. The chain couples TRBV18 to TRBJ2-3; tentatively, D is TRBD1 or TRBD2 (5 bases each). Germline V CDR1 and CDR2: KGHSH, LQKENI. The CDR3 has 15 residues. The CDR3 DNA sequence: TGTGCCAACTCCATTGGCAGGGAGCTCACAGAGACGCAGTATTTT. Protein: CANSIGRELTETQYF.

Details on this clonotype: A read error may be the cause here, since a much bigger clone is one base away. V and J are TRBV11-2 and TRBJ2-7; TRBD1 agrees at 7 bases. This CDR3 has 17 residues. The germline CDR1 and CDR2 sequences are SGHAT and FQNNGV. The CDR3 sequence: CASRLDGSGGTRLEQYF. CDR3 in DNA: TGTGCCAGCAGATTAGATGGCTCAGGGGGAACCCGGCTCGAGCAGTACTTC.

The rearrangement uses TRBV7-6 and TRBJ2-3; D tentatively reads TRBD1 or TRBD2 (6 bases each). Trimming left V 1 base short and J 0 bases short, with 14 bases between. The germline V gene encodes CDR1 SGHVS and CDR2 FNYEAQ. The CDR3 covers 17 residues. The CDR3 DNA follows: TGTGCCAGCAGCTTAGGAGTCCGGGGGCCTAGCACAGATACGCAGTATTTT. Its protein is CASSLGVRGPSTDTQYF. Supplemented by reference TRBV7-6 and TRBJ2-3, the full variable domain reads GAGVSQSPRYKVTKRGQDVALRCDPISGHVSLYWYRQALGQGPEFLTYFNYEAQQDKSGLPNDRFSAERPEGSISTLTIQRTEQRDSAMYRCASSLGVRGPSTDTQYFGPGTRLTVL.

A few counts support this clonotype. The V gene is TRBV12-3 or TRBV12-4, the J gene TRBJ2-7; 11 nucleotides match TRBD2. The CDR3 loop spans 17 amino acids. J gave up 5 bases and V 5 bases, and 14 bases lay outside the gene matches. CDR3 sequence (DNA): TGTGCCAGCAGTCCGGTAGATAGCGGGGGGGCCGACGACGAGCAGTACTTC. It specifies CASSPVDSGGADDEQYF.